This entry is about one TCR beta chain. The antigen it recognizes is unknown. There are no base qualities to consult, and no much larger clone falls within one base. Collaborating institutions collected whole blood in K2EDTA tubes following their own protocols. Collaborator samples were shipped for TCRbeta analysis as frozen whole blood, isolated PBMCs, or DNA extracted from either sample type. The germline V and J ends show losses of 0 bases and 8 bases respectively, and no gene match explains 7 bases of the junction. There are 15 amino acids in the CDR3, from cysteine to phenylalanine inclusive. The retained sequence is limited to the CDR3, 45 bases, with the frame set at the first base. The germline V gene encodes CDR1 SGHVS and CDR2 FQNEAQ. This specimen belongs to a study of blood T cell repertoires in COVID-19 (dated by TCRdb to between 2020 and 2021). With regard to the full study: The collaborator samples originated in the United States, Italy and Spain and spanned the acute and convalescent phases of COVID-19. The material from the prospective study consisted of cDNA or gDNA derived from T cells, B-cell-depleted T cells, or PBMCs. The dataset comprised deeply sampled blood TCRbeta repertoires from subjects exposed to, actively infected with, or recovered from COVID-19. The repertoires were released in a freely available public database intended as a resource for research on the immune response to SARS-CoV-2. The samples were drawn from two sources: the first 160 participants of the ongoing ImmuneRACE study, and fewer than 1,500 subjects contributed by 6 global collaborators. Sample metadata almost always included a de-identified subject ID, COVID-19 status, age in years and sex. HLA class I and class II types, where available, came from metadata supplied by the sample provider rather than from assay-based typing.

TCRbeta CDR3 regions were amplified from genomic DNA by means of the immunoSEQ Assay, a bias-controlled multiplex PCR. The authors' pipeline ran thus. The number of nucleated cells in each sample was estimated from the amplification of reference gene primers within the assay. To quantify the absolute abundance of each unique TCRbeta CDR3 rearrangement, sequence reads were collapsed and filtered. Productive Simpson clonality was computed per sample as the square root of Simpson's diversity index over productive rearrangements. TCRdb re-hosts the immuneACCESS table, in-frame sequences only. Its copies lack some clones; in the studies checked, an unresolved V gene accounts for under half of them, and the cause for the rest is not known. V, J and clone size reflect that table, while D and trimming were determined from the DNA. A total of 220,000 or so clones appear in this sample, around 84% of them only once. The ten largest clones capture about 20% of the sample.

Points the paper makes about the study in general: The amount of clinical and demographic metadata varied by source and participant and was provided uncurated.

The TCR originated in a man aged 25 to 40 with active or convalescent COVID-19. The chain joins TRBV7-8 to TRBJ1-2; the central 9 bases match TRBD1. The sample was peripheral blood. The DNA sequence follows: TGTGCCAGCAGCTTAGCGGACAGGGGAGCCAAGGGCTACACCTTC. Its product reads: CASSLADRGAKGYTF.